Each of the 26 T cell receptor beta chains below was sequenced from the same sample in a study of blood T cells in healthy people across ages (dated by TCRdb to 2015 to 2017). Library generation was performed with 5' RACE. Instrument used: Illumina HiSeq 2500. The second PCR ran for about 6 to 11 cycles and used a J-beta primer mix along with a sample-barcoded 5' primer. TCRdb applied fastp at Q25 and MiXCR to the public reads, then kept only in-frame beta chains. CDR3 protein duplicates are merged, each entry listing the most common genes and DNA. Recorded for this sample are some 1.4 million distinct CDR3 sequences; around two fifths of them occurred a single time. 7% to 9.5% of the sample comes from the top ten. Sequenced: blood. The receptors originated from a woman between 18 and 29 years old in good health.

This CDR3 is CASSDRTTSGRGRELFF. In DNA, the CDR3 is TGTGCCAGCAGTGACAGGACCACTAGCGGGAGAGGGAGGGAGCTGTTTTTT. The chain has TRBV6-1 and TRBJ2-2; 11 nucleotides line up with TRBD2. Germline V gene lookup returns CDR1 MNHNS and CDR2 SASEGT. The CDR3 sequence is 17 residues long. V lost 3 bases, J lost 9 bases, and 12 bases stayed unmatched.

The chain is built from TRBV28 and TRBJ2-3, with 8 nucleotides matching TRBD1. The germline V gene has CDR1 MDHEN and CDR2 SYDVKM. V dropped 6 bases and J dropped 1; count of bases not matched to a gene: 6. The CDR3 is 15 residues long. The CDR3 sequence is CASRTGTGRTDTQYF. The CDR3 DNA sequence: TGTGCCAGCAGGACCGGGACAGGACGCACAGATACGCAGTATTTT.

Comments on this clonotype: A much more abundant neighbour one base away suggests this may be a read error. V is TRBV29-1 and J is TRBJ2-1; D call uncertain. Per germline, CDR1 SQVTM and CDR2 ANQGSEA. The length of the CDR3 is 13 residues. The V gene lost 5 bases and the J gene lost 8 bases, with 16 bases spanning the gap. The CDR3 protein is CSVLPRTFYEQFF. CDR3 bases: TGCAGCGTTCTTCCAAGGACGTTCTATGAGCAGTTCTTC.

This clonotype has just a few counts. The chain carries TRBV5-1 and TRBJ1-2; 7 nucleotides align to TRBD1. V shed 4 bases, J shed 6 bases, and the junction held 12 bases outside the gene matches. This CDR3 comprises 15 residues. Germline V gives CDR1 SGHRS, CDR2 YFSETQ. CDR3: CASSNKPGGTDGYTF. For the CDR3, the DNA is TGCGCCAGCAGCAACAAACCAGGGGGTACGGATGGCTACACCTTC.

CDR3 nucleotides: TGTGCCAGCAACGAACATGTCGGGGTCCTTCAGCCCCAGCATTTT. Translating it yields CASNEHVGVLQPQHF. This sequence joins TRBV6-1 and TRBJ1-5; D is ambiguous. V was pared by 7 bases and J by 6 bases, with 19 bases between. CDR3 length: 15 amino acids. CDR1 and CDR2 (germline): MNHNS, SASEGT.

A word on this clonotype: With a much larger clone just one base away, this may be a read error. The chain uses TRBV3-1 and TRBJ2-5, with 11 bases lining up with TRBD2. The CDR3 is 15 residues long. The ends lost 3 bases at V and 11 bases at J; junction bases unmatched: 11. Germline lookup yields CDR1 LGHDT and CDR2 YNNKEL (reference sequence). CDR3 protein: CASSQTSGTYNEQYF. CDR3 DNA: TGTGCCAGCAGCCAGACTAGCGGGACTTACAATGAGCAGTACTTC.

This clonotype was found many times. V gene TRBV20-1 combines with J gene TRBJ2-7; 11 bases line up with TRBD1. V shed 1 base and J 3 bases; nucleotides not matched to a gene: 5. Looked up from germline, CDR1 is DFQATT and CDR2 is SNEGSKA (reference sequence). CDR3 length: 15 amino acids. The CDR3 nucleotides read TGCAGTGCTAGAGCCGTGGGACAGGGGGACTACGAGCAGTACTTC. Amino acids: CSARAVGQGDYEQYF.

In its sample, this clonotype was seen a few times. This chain joins TRBV13 and TRBJ1-2; maybe TRBD1 (5 bases). Germline V CDR1 and CDR2: PRHDT, FYEKMQ (reference sequence). With 2 bases removed from V and 0 bases from J, the gap between germline ends came to 10 bases. This CDR3 contains 15 residues. Here the CDR3 DNA reads TGTGCCAGCAGCTTAACCGACAGAGCTAACTATGGCTACACCTTC. This translates into CASSLTDRANYGYTF.

This clonotype was recorded once. The chain employs TRBV12-5 and TRBJ2-1, with 8 bases matching TRBD1. The trim removed 1 base at V and 2 bases at J, leaving 1 base unmatched. There are 15 residues in the CDR3. CDR1 LGHNT and CDR2 FRNRAP come from the germline V gene. The CDR3 loop reads CASGLDRGTYNEQFF. DNA for the CDR3: TGTGCTAGTGGTTTGGACAGGGGGACCTACAATGAGCAGTTCTTC.

J is TRBJ1-2 and V is TRBV3-1, with 9 bases aligning to TRBD1. Germline loops: CDR1 LGHDT, CDR2 YNNKEL (reference sequence). V lost 1 base, J lost 8 bases, and 8 bases stayed unmatched. CDR3 length: 15 residues. The CDR3 reads CASSQVPDRGEGYTF. CDR3 DNA: TGTGCCAGCAGCCAAGTTCCGGACAGGGGAGAGGGCTACACCTTC.

This chain uses TRBV6-2 or TRBV6-3 with TRBJ2-1; 10 bases match TRBD2. Germline CDR1 is MNHEY and CDR2 is SVGEGT. The junction had 8 bases not matched to a gene; V was cut back by 8 bases and J by 7 bases. The CDR3 extends over 14 amino acids. The chain's CDR3 is CASESGGAGNEQFF. The CDR3 region has the DNA TGTGCCAGCGAAAGCGGGGGGGCCGGGAATGAGCAGTTCTTC.

This clonotype was counted a few times. The CDR3 DNA reads as TGTGCCATCAGTGACATCACACAGGGGGCGAAGACCCAGTACTTC. Translated: CAISDITQGAKTQYF. This chain uses TRBV10-3 with TRBJ2-5, with 9 bases matching TRBD1. CDR1 and CDR2 from the germline V gene are ENHRY and SYGVKD. This CDR3 comprises 15 residues. The V and J ends lost 3 bases and 6 bases, in that order; junction bases with no gene match: 8.

The chain links TRBV12-3 or TRBV12-4 to TRBJ2-1; D could derive from TRBD1 or TRBD2 (5 bases each). V was pared by 7 bases and J by 12 bases, with 13 bases between. The CDR3 consists of 11 residues. CDR3 nucleotides: TGTGCCAGCACCTCGAGGGGTGGGCAGTTCTTC. It yields the protein CASTSRGGQFF.

V and J are TRBV20-1 and TRBJ2-7; maybe TRBD2 (6 bases). The CDR3 runs 15 residues. Trimming took off 0 bases at V and 0 bases at J, with 12 bases between the two ends. Germline CDR1 is DFQATT and CDR2 is SNEGSKA (reference sequence). DNA of the CDR3: TGCAGTGCTAGAGATCTCGGCGGGATCTCCTACGAGCAGTACTTC. It yields the protein CSARDLGGISYEQYF.

This clonotype showed up just once. The chain recombines TRBV7-8 with TRBJ2-1; D may match TRBD1 or TRBD2 (6 bases each). The CDR3 is 16 residues long. Germline CDR1 reads SGHVS; CDR2 reads FQNEAQ. Trimming cost V 4 bases and J 2 bases, with 15 bases left between them. Here the CDR3 reads CASSSGRGETYNEQFF. In DNA form, the CDR3 reads TGTGCCAGCAGCTCCGGAAGGGGGGAGACCTACAATGAGCAGTTCTTC.

The gene calls are TRBV7-3 and TRBJ2-5; the match to TRBD2 covers 9 bases. The germline gives CDR1 SGHTA, CDR2 FQGTGA. CDR3 length equals 17 residues. J gave up 3 bases and V 1 base, and 9 bases lay outside the gene matches. CDR3 amino acids: CASSLSVDSGGEETQYF. In DNA, the CDR3 is TGTGCCAGCAGCTTAAGCGTGGATAGCGGGGGCGAAGAGACCCAGTACTTC.

The V call is TRBV7-2, the J call TRBJ2-1; D perhaps matches TRBD2 (5 bases). Germline V gene data show CDR1 as SGHTA and CDR2 as FQGNSA. The CDR3 extends over 16 amino acids. V lost 4 bases and J 6 bases, leaving 19 bases between the germline ends. CDR3 in DNA: TGTGCCAGCAGCTCGCCAGGTCTAGCAGCCTGCAATGAGCAGTTCTTC. Amino acids: CASSSPGLAACNEQFF.

The sample holds one count of this clonotype. The chain recombines TRBV9 with TRBJ2-3; D perhaps matches TRBD1 (5 bases). Germline CDR1 and CDR2: SGDLS and YYNGEE. This CDR3 spans 15 amino acids. Trimming took 4 bases from V and 1 from J, leaving 13 bases between them. The CDR3 nucleotides read TGTGCCAGCAGCCCCAGTCCGACAGGCACAGATACGCAGTATTTT. Its translation: CASSPSPTGTDTQYF.

This clonotype was counted between two and nine times. CDR3 sequence (DNA): TGCGCCAGCAGCCAACTCCTGGGACTAGAAAATGAGCAGTTCTTC. It codes for CASSQLLGLENEQFF. The chain is built from TRBV4-1 and TRBJ2-1; TRBD2 agrees at 8 bases. V lost 2 bases and J lost 7; bases outside the gene matches: 7. In germline, CDR1 is MGHRA, CDR2 YSYEKL. The CDR3 length is 15 residues.

The sample holds a few counts of this clonotype. The rearrangement joins TRBV7-9 to TRBJ2-5; 7 bases map to TRBD1. The closer fit of TRBJ2-7 to the DNA end suggests the J call may be wrong. Germline V CDR1 and CDR2: SEHNR, FQNEAQ (reference sequence). This CDR3 contains 13 residues. CDR3 coding DNA: TGTGCCATTCAGACAGGGACGTACTACGAGCAGTACTTC. This encodes CAIQTGTYYEQYF.

Only a few counts were recorded for this clonotype. The rearrangement links TRBV29-1 to TRBJ2-7; tentatively, D is TRBD2 (6 bases). The length of the CDR3 is 14 residues. Germline values: CDR1 SQVTM, CDR2 ANQGSEA. Trimming left V 8 bases short and J 7 bases short, with 24 bases between. The CDR3, as DNA: TGCAGCCCCGTGAGGGGACTTCTCATCAATGAGCAGTACTTC. It encodes CSPVRGLLINEQYF.

This clonotype was counted a few times. The chain carries TRBV10-2 and TRBJ1-1, with D hard to call. Trimming cost V 4 bases and J 8 bases, with 17 bases left between them. The CDR3 extends over 14 amino acids. Per germline, CDR1 WSHSY and CDR2 SAAADI. CDR3 in amino acids: CASSGPGANPEAFF. The CDR3 DNA sequence: TGCGCCAGCAGTGGGCCAGGAGCTAACCCCGAAGCTTTCTTT.

There are a few counts of this clonotype. The chain is built from TRBV2 and TRBJ2-7; 7 nucleotides agree with TRBD1. Germline V gives CDR1 SNHLY, CDR2 FYNNEI. V was clipped by 4 bases and J by 3 bases; unmatched bases: 6. The CDR3 totals 14 residues. The CDR3 nucleotides are TGTGCCAGCAGTGGGGGGACAGATCTCTACGAGCAGTACTTC. Protein: CASSGGTDLYEQYF.

Concerning this clonotype: The junction differs from germline at one of its ends, possibly a read error. This rearrangement joins TRBV3-1 to TRBJ2-3, with 13 bases aligning to TRBD2. Per germline, CDR1 LGHDT and CDR2 YNNKEL (reference sequence). The CDR3 is 18 amino acids. CDR3 in DNA: TGTACCAGCAGTCGCAAACTAGCGGGAGGGCCCGGGACAGATACGCAGTATTTT. Translated, it gives CTSSRKLAGGPGTDTQYF.

This clonotype was seen a handful of times. V is TRBV28 and J is TRBJ2-3, with 7 positions matching TRBD2. Per the germline V gene, CDR1 is MDHEN and CDR2 is SYDVKM. The CDR3 runs 15 residues. J was trimmed by 4 bases and V by 5 bases; bases with no gene match: 9. The CDR3 DNA sequence: TGTGCCAGCAGTCCCCTGAGTGGGGGGGCAGATACGCAGTATTTT. Protein sequence: CASSPLSGGADTQYF.

V gene TRBV12-3 or TRBV12-4 combines with J gene TRBJ2-7; possibly TRBD2 for D (6 bases). CDR3 length: 17 amino acids. Trimming removed 3 bases from V and 3 bases from J, with 21 bases in between. The CDR3 region has the DNA TGTGCCAGCAGTTTGCGGGGTTCTACCACCTGGGGCTACGAGCAGTACTTC. Its translation: CASSLRGSTTWGYEQYF.